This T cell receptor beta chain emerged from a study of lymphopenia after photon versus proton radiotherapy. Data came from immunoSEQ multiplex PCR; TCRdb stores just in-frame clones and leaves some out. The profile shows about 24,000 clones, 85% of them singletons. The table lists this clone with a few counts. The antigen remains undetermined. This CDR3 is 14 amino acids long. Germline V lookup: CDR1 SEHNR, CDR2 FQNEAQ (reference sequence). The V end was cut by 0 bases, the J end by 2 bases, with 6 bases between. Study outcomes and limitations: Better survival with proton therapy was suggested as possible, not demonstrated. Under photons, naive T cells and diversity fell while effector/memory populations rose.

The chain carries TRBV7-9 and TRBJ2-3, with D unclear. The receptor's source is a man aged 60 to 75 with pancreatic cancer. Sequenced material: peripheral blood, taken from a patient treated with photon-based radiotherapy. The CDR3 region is CASSLAGLTDTQYF. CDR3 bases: TGTGCCAGCAGCTTAGCGGGTCTCACAGATACGCAGTATTTT.